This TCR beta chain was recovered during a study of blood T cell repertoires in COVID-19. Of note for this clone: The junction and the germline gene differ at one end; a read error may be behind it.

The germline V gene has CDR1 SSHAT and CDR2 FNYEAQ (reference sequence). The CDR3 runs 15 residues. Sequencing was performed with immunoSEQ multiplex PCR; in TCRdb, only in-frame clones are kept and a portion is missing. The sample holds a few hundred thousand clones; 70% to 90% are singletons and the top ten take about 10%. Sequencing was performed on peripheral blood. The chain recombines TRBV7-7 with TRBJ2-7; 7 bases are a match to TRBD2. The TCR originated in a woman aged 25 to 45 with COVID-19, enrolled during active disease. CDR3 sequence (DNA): TGTGCTAGCAGCTTAGGCGCGGGAGAATCCTACGAGCAGTACTTC. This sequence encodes CASSLGAGESYEQYF.